These T cell receptor beta chains were read from a single sample in a study of vaccination and CD4 T cells after COVID-19. TCRdb reprocessed the PCR reads via MiXCR and lists one record per CDR3 protein. The sample lists some 12,000 distinct CDR3 sequences, 43% occurring once. These receptors are not linked to any known antigen. Sequences were obtained from CD4+ T cells from blood, cultured in vitro. Source of these receptors: a human donor who had recovered from COVID-19. Each CDR3 is given without its conserved first and last residue. Part of the rows lack a size; the others show once, few, many or a class for expanded clones.

abundance: few; v_gene: TRBV6-1; CDR3aa: ASNRGQSYNSPLH
abundance: -; v_gene: TRBV30; CDR3aa: AWSVRGVTEAF
abundance: -; v_gene: TRBV27; CDR3aa: ASSLSTVFNPYTEAF
abundance: -; v_gene: TRBV3-1; CDR3aa: ASSHGGGTEAF
abundance: -; v_gene: TRBV6-2/TRBV6-3; CDR3aa: ASSYPTAGRGEQY
abundance: -; v_gene: TRBV2; CDR3aa: ASRAQVNQPQH
abundance: -; v_gene: TRBV12-3/TRBV12-4; CDR3aa: ASRSTGRDGYT
abundance: -; v_gene: TRBV6-1; CDR3aa: AISTSRTANYGYT
abundance: -; v_gene: TRBV5-1; CDR3aa: ASSLRAGYTGELF
abundance: few; v_gene: TRBV2; CDR3aa: ASSWPGTRANTEAF
abundance: -; v_gene: TRBV5-1; CDR3aa: ASSPGGGRRSTDTQY
abundance: -; v_gene: TRBV6-1; CDR3aa: ASRPITGGGYT
abundance: -; v_gene: TRBV2; CDR3aa: ASSGGGGSYEQY
abundance: -; v_gene: TRBV2; CDR3aa: ASRTGNLNYGYT
abundance: -; v_gene: TRBV12-3/TRBV12-4; CDR3aa: ASSIGQDRNQPQH
abundance: once; v_gene: TRBV30; CDR3aa: AWGGRQDQPQH
abundance: -; v_gene: TRBV5-5; CDR3aa: ASSRTEALGNQPQH
abundance: -; v_gene: TRBV10-3; CDR3aa: AGGDGTSGNTIY
abundance: few; v_gene: TRBV7-9; CDR3aa: ASLRDIGGYT
abundance: -; v_gene: TRBV6-1; CDR3aa: ASRGTGTGAYEQY
abundance: -; v_gene: TRBV27; CDR3aa: ASSLGTGVGEQY
abundance: -; v_gene: TRBV29-1; CDR3aa: SVAPQGTIYEQY
abundance: -; v_gene: TRBV20-1; CDR3aa: SARDALRDYGYT
abundance: few; v_gene: TRBV7-2; CDR3aa: ASSFREAYEQY
abundance: -; v_gene: TRBV7-2; CDR3aa: ASSLKGSNTEAF
abundance: -; v_gene: TRBV5-1; CDR3aa: ASSPSTGELF
abundance: -; v_gene: TRBV3-1; CDR3aa: ASRSGTPTDTQY
abundance: -; v_gene: TRBV6-5; CDR3aa: ASSLFGTDVYGYT
abundance: -; v_gene: TRBV3-1; CDR3aa: ASSPGTVAKGTQY
abundance: few; v_gene: TRBV6-1; CDR3aa: ASRSTGTNQPQH
abundance: -; v_gene: TRBV10-3; CDR3aa: AIRDVLGQGHWY
abundance: few; v_gene: TRBV6-1; CDR3aa: ASTRTGVYSGNTIY
abundance: once; v_gene: TRBV6-5; CDR3aa: ASSYSDLRGGYT
abundance: -; v_gene: TRBV19; CDR3aa: ASSIETPGAHAPNFYGYT
abundance: -; v_gene: TRBV12-3/TRBV12-4; CDR3aa: ASSFTGPGNQPQH
abundance: -; v_gene: TRBV19; CDR3aa: ASSIGRYQPQH
abundance: few; v_gene: TRBV24-1; CDR3aa: ATSGQGRSDTQY
abundance: few; v_gene: TRBV2; CDR3aa: ASRPDPPEAF
abundance: few; v_gene: TRBV20-1; CDR3aa: SATQGETPEAF
abundance: -; v_gene: TRBV7-9; CDR3aa: ASSLMGDRTDTQY
abundance: -; v_gene: TRBV10-3; CDR3aa: AILSDRGVIGYT
abundance: -; v_gene: TRBV24-1; CDR3aa: ATSDSTSGSYNEQF
abundance: -; v_gene: TRBV2; CDR3aa: ASSEGAGQENQPQH
abundance: -; v_gene: TRBV19; CDR3aa: ASRRGEETQY
abundance: -; v_gene: TRBV19; CDR3aa: ASSGADLGANVLT
abundance: -; v_gene: TRBV30; CDR3aa: AWMQGAKTEAF
abundance: -; v_gene: TRBV20-1; CDR3aa: SARYHGGVDGNTIY
abundance: -; v_gene: TRBV6-1; CDR3aa: ASSQGTGGGRLGYGYT
abundance: -; v_gene: TRBV29-1; CDR3aa: SVQLGGEAF
abundance: -; v_gene: TRBV18; CDR3aa: ASSAGHNQPQH
abundance: few; v_gene: TRBV7-2; CDR3aa: ASSLQAGTDTQY
abundance: -; v_gene: TRBV20-1; CDR3aa: SAVQGGNTEAF
abundance: -; v_gene: TRBV6-1; CDR3aa: ATIGDRANTEAF
abundance: -; v_gene: TRBV6-1; CDR3aa: ASTGARLDSREQY
abundance: -; v_gene: TRBV9; CDR3aa: ASSLFSGRGETQY